This record looks at one T cell receptor beta chain sequence and its context. Its matching antigen is unknown. Profiling relied on immunoSEQ multiplex PCR, and the TCRdb table lists in-frame clones only, not all of them. The data show about 150,000 clones, around 89% seen once. These data originate in a study of T cell responses to AZD1222 COVID-19 vaccine. Across the study: Doses given second, at about 4 or about 12 weeks, were pooled.

Germline assignment: CDR1 DFQATT and CDR2 SNEGSKA (reference sequence). The CDR3 has 14 residues. Trimming took 3 bases from V and 4 from J; bases not matched to a gene: 3. Study-level results: Only five or six individuals given AZD1222 were seropositive at baseline. The donor group comprised mostly white British people and more females; the analysis possibly underestimated clonal diversity. Spike-specific TCR breadth and depth grew following two AZD1222 doses.

This sample comprised peripheral blood, obtained on day 0 of AZD1222 vaccination. V usage is TRBV20-1 and J usage is TRBJ2-1; TRBD2 matches at 10 bases. The sequence was obtained from an adult in good health. The CDR3 sequence: CSASWTSGYNEQFF. The CDR3 coding sequence is TGCAGTGCTAGTTGGACTAGCGGATACAATGAGCAGTTCTTC.